Presented here are 24 T cell receptor beta chains from one specimen sequenced in a study of tumor and adjacent non-tumor tissue in lung cancer. The library came from three nested PCR rounds adapted from ARM-PCR protocols. TCRdb redid the calling of the multiplex PCR reads with MiXCR, one entry per CDR3 protein. Of about 100,000 distinct CDR3 sequences listed, 50% to 70% are singletons. The template was RNA from unsorted bulk tissue. Distant lung tissue was collected more than 3 cm away from the tumor edge. Sequencing input: distant non-tumor lung tissue. The receptors were sampled from a young man with non-small cell lung cancer.

This clonotype was seen a few times. This may come from a read error, since a much larger clone is one base off. This chain links TRBV6-7 with TRBJ2-1; a possible D gene is TRBD2 (5 bases). TRBV6-7 is an open reading frame, and its role is uncertain. This CDR3 region has 16 residues. With 7 bases removed from V and 2 bases from J, the gap between germline ends came to 18 bases. CDR3 nucleotides: TGTGCCAGCATCCAATGGCCCTGGACTCCCTACAATGAGCAGTTCTTC. Its protein is CASIQWPWTPYNEQFF.

With respect to this clonotype: This may come from a read error, since a much larger clone is one base off. The rearrangement joins TRBV4-2 to TRBJ2-1, with D tentatively TRBD1 or TRBD2 (7 bases each). This CDR3 is 14 amino acids long. Deletions cut 0 bases from V and 11 bases from J, with 14 bases between. Germline loops: CDR1 LGHNA, CDR2 YNFKEQ. CDR3 in amino acids: CASSQDTGEGKQFF. The CDR3 DNA reads TGTGCCAGCAGCCAAGACACAGGGGAGGGTAAGCAGTTCTTC.

CDR3 DNA: TGTGCCAGCAGTCTTAAGCCCCGAACCTACAACAAGCAGTTCTTC. Its translation is CASSLKPRTYNKQFF. The V and J genes are TRBV6-5 and TRBJ2-1; D unclear. The CDR3 contains 15 residues. Germline CDR1 and CDR2: MNHEY and SVGAGI. Deletions cut 5 bases from V and 11 bases from J, with 22 bases between.

This clonotype was seen a single time. The germline gene is not matched at one end of the junction; a read error may be the cause. The chain combines TRBV12-3 or TRBV12-4 with TRBJ2-5; weak D call: TRBD1 (6 bases). The CDR3 sequence is 14 residues long. The CDR3 here is CASSLGQVQETQYF. In nucleotides, the CDR3 is TGTGCCAGCAGTTTAGGACAGGTCCAAGAGACCCAATACTTC.

In its sample, this clonotype was seen once. V usage is TRBV29-1 and J usage is TRBJ1-2; D perhaps matches TRBD1 (6 bases). Trimming took off 3 bases at V and 12 bases at J, with 26 bases between the two ends. Germline lookup yields CDR1 SQVTM and CDR2 ANQGSEA. The CDR3 is 15 amino acids. DNA of the CDR3: TGCAGCGTTGATATGGCAGGGGCGATCCTAGGAGGCCACACCTTC. It is translated as CSVDMAGAILGGHTF.

The count of this clonotype is one. Just one base apart from a much larger clone, this may be a read error. This chain connects TRBV24-1 to TRBJ2-1; 8 positions agree with TRBD1. The CDR3 runs to 16 residues. Germline values: CDR1 KGHDR, CDR2 SFDVKD. CDR3 in amino acids: CATSDHGQGSYNEEFF. DNA of the CDR3: TGTGCCACCAGTGATCATGGACAGGGCTCCTACAATGAGGAGTTCTTC.

Concerning this clonotype: This may come from a read error, since a much larger clone is one base off. The genes are TRBV28 and TRBJ2-1; no definite D call. Trimming cost V 3 bases and J 8 bases, with 8 bases left between them. Germline-derived CDR1 and CDR2 are MDHEN and SYDVKM. The CDR3 spans 12 residues. In DNA form, the CDR3 reads TGTGCCAGCAGTTTGCAACACTATGAGCAGTTCTTC. Amino acid sequence: CASSLQHYEQFF.

This clonotype was counted only a few times. A read error may explain this, as a much larger clone is one base away. The chain recombines TRBV6-5 with TRBJ2-1; TRBD2 matches at 10 bases. The CDR3 loop spans 16 amino acids. Trimming removed 0 bases from V and 8 bases from J; junction bases left unmatched: 7. Per germline, CDR1 MNHEY and CDR2 SVGAGI. The CDR3 loop reads CASSYSWVAGGDEQFF. CDR3 bases: TGTGCCAGCAGTTACTCGTGGGTAGCGGGAGGAGATGAGCAGTTCTTC.

A word on this clonotype: The junction does not match germline at one end; this may be a read error. The chain combines TRBV29-1 with TRBJ2-7; a possible D gene is TRBD2 (5 bases). In germline, CDR1 is SQVTM, CDR2 ANQGSEA. This CDR3 comprises 13 residues. The CDR3 coding sequence is TGCAGCGTTGAAGGCGGGTCGTCGCTCGAGCAGTATTTC. Its translation: CSVEGGSSLEQYF.

As concerns this clonotype: The junction shows a germline mismatch at one end, possibly a read error. The chain employs TRBV11-3 and TRBJ2-7, with a possible D match to TRBD1 (6 bases). This CDR3 is built from 14 residues. Germline lookup yields CDR1 SGHNT and CDR2 YENEEA. The CDR3 protein is CTSSPAGASYEQYF. The CDR3 DNA sequence: TGTACCAGCAGCCCAGCAGGGGCCTCCTACGAGCAGTACTTC.

A word on this clonotype: At one end the junction does not follow the germline gene, possibly because of a read error. The V call is TRBV29-1, the J call TRBJ1-1; possible D gene TRBD1, 5 bases. The CDR3 extends over 14 amino acids. Looked up from germline, CDR1 is SQVTM and CDR2 is ANQGSEA. DNA of the CDR3: TGCAGCGTTCCCCGACAGACCTCGAACACTGAAGTTTTCTTT. This sequence encodes CSVPRQTSNTEVFF.

Points on this clonotype: Possible read error: a much larger clone is one base away. The rearrangement joins TRBV5-1 to TRBJ1-4, with a possible D match to TRBD1 (5 bases). CDR3 length equals 14 residues. V lost 4 bases, J lost 6 bases, and 13 bases lay in between. Germline-derived CDR1 and CDR2 are SGHRS and YFSETQ. The CDR3 spells CASSKQRDYEKLFF. As DNA, the CDR3 is TGCGCCAGCAGCAAACAGAGGGACTATGAAAAACTGTTTTTT. Supplemented by reference TRBV5-1 and TRBJ1-4, the full variable domain reads KAGVTQTPRYLIKTRGQQVTLSCSPISGHRSVSWYQQTPGQGLQFLFEYFSETQRNKGNFPGRFSGRQFSNSRSEMNVSTLELGDSALYLCASSKQRDYEKLFFGSGTQLSVL.

Points on this clonotype: At one end the junction does not follow the germline gene, possibly because of a read error. V and J are TRBV4-1 and TRBJ2-7; a possible D gene is TRBD2 (5 bases). CDR3 length: 14 residues. From germline, CDR1 is MGHRA and CDR2 YSYEKL. The CDR3 protein is CASSQGRGAYEQYF. As DNA, the CDR3 is TGCGCCAGTAGCCAAGGTCGGGGAGCCTACGAGCAGTACTTC.

This chain joins TRBV28 and TRBJ2-5; D might be TRBD1 (5 bases). The CDR3 length is 14 residues. Germline CDR1 reads MDHEN; CDR2 reads SYDVKM. V was pared by 2 bases and J by 5 bases, with 12 bases between. The CDR3 spells CASSLQGSTETQYF. The CDR3 DNA reads TGTGCCAGCAGTTTACAGGGTTCCACGGAGACCCAGTACTTC.

This clonotype was seen repeatedly, ten times or more. J is TRBJ2-1 and V is TRBV29-1; 7 positions match TRBD1. V lost 8 bases to trimming and J lost 10 bases; unmatched junction nucleotides: 17. The V gene's germline CDR1 is SQVTM and CDR2 ANQGSEA. CDR3 length: 14 residues. The CDR3 reads CSLRNSRGLGEQFF. The CDR3 DNA follows: TGCAGCCTCCGCAATTCGAGGGGGCTCGGAGAGCAGTTCTTC.

This clonotype was observed a few times. A much larger clone differs by one base, so this may be a read error. J is TRBJ2-5 and V is TRBV4-1, with a tentative D call TRBD1 (5 bases). The CDR3 runs to 15 residues. Germline loops: CDR1 MGHRA, CDR2 YSYEKL. With 0 bases removed from V and 5 bases from J, the gap between germline ends came to 13 bases. CDR3 in amino acids: CASSQEFRQQETQYF. As DNA, the CDR3 is TGCGCCAGCAGCCAAGAATTTCGACAGCAGGAGACCCAGTACTTC.

A note on this clonotype: This may be a read error: a much more frequent sequence differs by one nucleotide. The rearrangement joins TRBV5-6 to TRBJ1-1; possible D gene TRBD1, 5 bases. The CDR3 is made up of 15 amino acids. Germline CDR1 is SGHDT and CDR2 is YYEEEE. CDR3 in DNA: TGTACCAGCAGCTTGGGGGTGGGCGTGAACACTGAAGCTTTCTTT. Translated: CTSSLGVGVNTEAFF.

This chain uses TRBV6-6 with TRBJ1-6, with D uncertain. Trimming removed 5 bases from V and 11 bases from J, with 16 bases in between. Germline CDR1 reads MNHNY; CDR2 reads SVGAGI (reference sequence). The length of the CDR3 is 14 residues. DNA for the CDR3: TGTGCCAGCAGTGATACCGTGATAGTTCCACCCCTCCACTTT. It codes for CASSDTVIVPPLHF.

The V gene is TRBV6-1, the J gene TRBJ2-7; D remains unclear. Germline CDR1 and CDR2: MNHNS and SASEGT. The CDR3 contains 15 residues. V lost 6 bases to trimming and J lost 2 bases, with 17 bases between them. The CDR3 bases are TGTGCCAGCAGCCGGAAAGGCAGGACCCCCTACGAGCAGTACTTC. The encoded protein is CASSRKGRTPYEQYF.

This rearrangement joins TRBV4-2 to TRBJ1-1; D ambiguous. CDR3 size: 15 residues. The germline V gene encodes CDR1 LGHNA and CDR2 YNFKEQ. V lost 3 bases and J 7 bases, leaving 18 bases between the germline ends. DNA for the CDR3: TGTGCCAGCAGCCATGAGGAGTCGGGAGGGATTGAAGCTTTCTTT. Translation: CASSHEESGGIEAFF.

In regard to this clonotype: A much larger clone lies a single base off, so this may be a read error. This sequence joins TRBV6-5 and TRBJ2-1; D ambiguous. The CDR3 runs to 13 residues. Germline CDR1 reads MNHEY; CDR2 reads SVGAGI. The CDR3 reads CASSYSEYNEQSF. CDR3 DNA: TGTGCCAGCAGTTACTCTGAGTACAATGAGCAGTCCTTC.

About this clonotype: This may come from a read error, since a much larger clone is one base off. This chain uses TRBV5-4 with TRBJ1-1; D is ambiguous. The V gene's germline CDR1 is SGHNT and CDR2 YYREEE (reference sequence). There are 15 residues in the CDR3. V was cut by 0 bases and J by 1 base, with 10 bases left in between. CDR3 sequence (DNA): TGTGCCAGCAGCTTGGAGGCCAGCCAGAACACTGAAGCTTTCTTT. It codes for CASSLEASQNTEAFF. Together with reference TRBV5-4 and TRBJ1-1, the CDR3 gives the full variable domain: ETGVTQSPTHLIKTRGQQVTLRCSSQSGHNTVSWYQQALGQGPQFIFQYYREEENGRGNFPPRFSGLQFPNYSSELNVNALELDDSALYLCASSLEASQNTEAFFGQGTRLTVV.

Only a few counts were recorded for this clonotype. V and J are TRBV4-3 and TRBJ2-7; TRBD2 matches at 11 bases. J lost 3 bases, V lost 4 bases, and 2 bases had no gene match. Germline values: CDR1 LGHNA, CDR2 YSLEER. The CDR3 covers 14 residues. DNA of the CDR3: TGCGCCAGCAGCCGAGGGACTAGCGGCTACGAGCAGTACTTC. Translated: CASSRGTSGYEQYF.

The rearrangement uses TRBV11-2 and TRBJ1-1; the D is unclear. Germline-derived CDR1 and CDR2 are SGHAT and FQNNGV. Trimming took 11 bases from V and 6 from J, leaving 13 bases between them. This CDR3 region has 11 residues. This CDR3 reads CAYTYGAEAFF. The CDR3 DNA reads as TGTGCCTACACATATGGGGCTGAAGCTTTCTTT.